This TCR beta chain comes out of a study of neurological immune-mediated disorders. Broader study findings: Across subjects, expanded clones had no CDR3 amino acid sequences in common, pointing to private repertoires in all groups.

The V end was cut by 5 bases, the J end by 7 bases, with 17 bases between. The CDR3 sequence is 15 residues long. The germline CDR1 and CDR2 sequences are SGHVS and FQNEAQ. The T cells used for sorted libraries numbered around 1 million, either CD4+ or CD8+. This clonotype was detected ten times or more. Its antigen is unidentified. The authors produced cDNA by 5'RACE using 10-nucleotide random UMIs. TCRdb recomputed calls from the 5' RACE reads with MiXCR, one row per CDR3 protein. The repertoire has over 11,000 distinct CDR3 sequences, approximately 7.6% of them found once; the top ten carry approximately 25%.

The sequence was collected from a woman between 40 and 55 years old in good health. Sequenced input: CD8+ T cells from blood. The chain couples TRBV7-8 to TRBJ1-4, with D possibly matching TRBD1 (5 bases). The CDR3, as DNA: TGTGCCAGCAGCCCATTCCAGGGCTCTCTTGAAAAACTGTTTTTT. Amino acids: CASSPFQGSLEKLFF.